The sequence of this T cell receptor beta chain was determined in a study of blood T cell repertoires in COVID-19. In the study overall: Sources were T cells, B-cell-depleted T cells, or PBMCs; the material itself was cDNA or gDNA.

The data were produced by immunoSEQ multiplex PCR, yet TCRdb's version contains in-frame clones alone and is incomplete. This table holds under 300,000 clones, 80% to 95% found once. The sequenced material came from peripheral blood. The origin of this receptor is a man in his thirties or forties with COVID-19, enrolled during active disease.

CDR3 DNA sequence: TGTGCCATCAGTGAGTGGCGGACAGAAACCTACGAGCAGTACTTC. As protein: CAISEWRTETYEQYF. J is TRBJ2-7 and V is TRBV10-3; D is possibly TRBD1 (6 bases). Trimming left V 1 base short and J 2 bases short, with 12 bases between. Germline CDR1 is ENHRY and CDR2 is SYGVKD. The CDR3 spans 15 residues.